The 30 T cell receptor beta chains reported below all come from one sample, sequenced in a study of T cells after yellow fever vaccination. Each CDR3 protein is one row after TCRdb ran MiXCR on the 5' RACE reads. Of about 300,000 distinct CDR3 sequences listed, 8.7% are singletons. Sequencing used CD4+ T cells sorted from PBMCs, obtained 5 days after the yellow fever booster vaccination. These receptors were collected from a man between 18 and 35 years old who received the YFV17D yellow fever vaccine.

As DNA, the CDR3 is TGTGCCAGCGGACGGGGGAACCAAGAGACCCAGTACTTC. Amino acid sequence: CASGRGNQETQYF. The chain carries TRBV5-6 and TRBJ2-5; tentatively, D is TRBD2 (6 bases). The CDR3 contains 13 residues. The germline V gene encodes CDR1 SGHDT and CDR2 YYEEEE. Trimming removed 7 bases from V and 0 bases from J, with 10 bases in between.

In this sample, this clonotype turned up a few times. The chain uses TRBV5-1 and TRBJ1-1, with 11 bases matching TRBD1. V shed 4 bases, J shed 4 bases, and the junction held 9 bases outside the gene matches. Germline V CDR1 and CDR2: SGHRS, YFSETQ. CDR3 length equals 16 residues. CDR3 in amino acids: CASSLRTGGSLTEAFF. DNA for the CDR3: TGCGCCAGCAGCCTCCGGACAGGGGGCAGCCTCACTGAAGCTTTCTTT. Together with reference TRBV5-1 and TRBJ1-1, the CDR3 gives the full variable domain: KAGVTQTPRYLIKTRGQQVTLSCSPISGHRSVSWYQQTPGQGLQFLFEYFSETQRNKGNFPGRFSGRQFSNSRSEMNVSTLELGDSALYLCASSLRTGGSLTEAFFGQGTRLTVV.

In its sample, this clonotype was seen a few times. V and J are TRBV2 and TRBJ2-5; D tentatively fits TRBD1 or TRBD2 (5 bases each). This CDR3 contains 12 residues. CDR1 and CDR2 from the germline V gene are SNHLY and FYNNEI. Between the trimmed V and J ends, which lost 8 bases and 6 bases, there was a span of 13 bases. CDR3 in amino acids: CASGDLQQTQYF. Written as DNA, the CDR3 is TGTGCCAGCGGGGACCTTCAGCAGACCCAGTACTTC. The full variable domain, with the rest looked up from reference TRBV2 and TRBJ2-5, is EPEVTQTPSHQVTQMGQEVILRCVPISNHLYFYWYRQILGQKVEFLVSFYNNEISEKSEIFDDQFSVERPDGSNFTLKIRSTKLEDSAMYFCASGDLQQTQYFGPGTRLLVL.

This clonotype was seen only a few times. The chain combines TRBV23-1 with TRBJ1-5; a weak D match, TRBD1 (6 bases). TRBV23-1 is an ORF, and what it does is uncertain. V lost 2 bases and J 7 bases, leaving 15 bases between the germline ends. This CDR3 comprises 15 residues. The chain's CDR3 is CASSQAGHTNQPQHF. CDR3 nucleotides: TGCGCCAGCAGTCAAGCGGGACACACCAACCAGCCCCAGCATTTT.

The rearrangement links TRBV20-1 to TRBJ2-2, with D uncertain. The CDR3 sequence is 10 residues long. V was cut by 5 bases and J by 7 bases, with 5 bases left in between. CDR1 and CDR2 from the germline V gene are DFQATT and SNEGSKA (reference sequence). CDR3 nucleotide sequence: TGCAGTGCTTACTACGGGGAGCTGTTTTTT. It is translated as CSAYYGELFF.

This clonotype was seen at least ten times. The CDR3 bases are TGCGCCAGCAGACCCGGGACAGGGATACTCGACTATGGCTACACCTTC. Its translation is CASRPGTGILDYGYTF. The rearrangement links TRBV5-1 to TRBJ1-2, with 9 positions matching TRBD1. Germline V gene lookup returns CDR1 SGHRS and CDR2 YFSETQ. CDR3 size: 16 residues. After removal of 5 bases from V and 3 bases from J, the junction contained 11 bases not matched to a gene.

This clonotype has more than one count but fewer than ten. Just one base apart from a much larger clone, this may be a read error. The chain links TRBV7-2 to TRBJ2-2; 8 nucleotides line up with TRBD1. Unmatched junction bases numbered 8, after V lost 6 bases and J lost 5 bases. Germline V CDR1 and CDR2: SGHTA, FQGNSA. This CDR3 spans 15 amino acids. CDR3 region: CASRPGQGGTGELFF. The CDR3 nucleotides read TGTGCCAGCAGACCCGGACAGGGTGGGACCGGGGAGCTGTTTTTT. Variable domain in full (rest from reference TRBV7-2 and TRBJ2-2): GAGVSQSPSNKVTEKGKDVELRCDPISGHTALYWYRQSLGQGLEFLIYFQGNSAPDKSGLPSDRFSAERTGGSVSTLTIQRTQQEDSAVYLCASRPGQGGTGELFFGEGSRLTVL.

This clonotype has a count of ten or more. The genes are TRBV5-1 and TRBJ1-6; the D gene is possibly TRBD1 (5 bases). Trimming stripped 0 bases from V and 10 bases from J, with 14 bases between. The V gene's germline CDR1 is SGHRS and CDR2 YFSETQ. This CDR3 has 15 residues. The CDR3 protein is CASSLDAGSGSPLHF. In DNA form, the CDR3 reads TGCGCCAGCAGCTTGGACGCAGGGTCGGGATCACCCCTCCACTTT. The full variable domain, completed using reference TRBV5-1 and TRBJ1-6, is KAGVTQTPRYLIKTRGQQVTLSCSPISGHRSVSWYQQTPGQGLQFLFEYFSETQRNKGNFPGRFSGRQFSNSRSEMNVSTLELGDSALYLCASSLDAGSGSPLHFGNGTRLTVT.

In this sample, this clonotype turned up a few times. The chain combines TRBV4-1 with TRBJ2-5, with D possibly called TRBD1 or TRBD2 (5 bases each). This CDR3 is 13 amino acids long. CDR1 is MGHRA, CDR2 YSYEKL, per germline. V shed 4 bases and J shed 6 bases, with 12 bases lying between them. DNA for the CDR3: TGCGCCAGCAGCCGAGTGCCGGGGCAGACCCAGTACTTC. Its translation: CASSRVPGQTQYF.

J is TRBJ2-5 and V is TRBV6-6, with D unclear. The CDR3 covers 15 residues. V was cut by 6 bases and J by 2 bases, with 16 bases left in between. Per the germline V gene, CDR1 is MNHNY and CDR2 is SVGAGI (reference sequence). The CDR3: CASSTPLLGQETQYF. The CDR3, as DNA: TGTGCCAGCAGCACTCCCCTTCTAGGGCAAGAGACCCAGTACTTC.

CDR3 loop: CASSYPQGWDSYEQYF. The CDR3 nucleotides read TGTGCCAGCAGTTACCCTCAGGGTTGGGACTCCTACGAGCAGTACTTC. The genes are TRBV6-7 and TRBJ2-7; maybe TRBD1 (5 bases). TRBV6-7 is filed as an ORF, its function uncertain. This CDR3 spans 16 amino acids. V was clipped by 2 bases and J by 0 bases, with 14 bases between them.

The J gene is TRBJ2-1, the V gene TRBV9, with D maybe TRBD1 (6 bases). The CDR3 length is 15 residues. V lost 2 bases and J lost 9, with 18 bases in between. Germline CDR1 SGDLS, CDR2 YYNGEE. This chain's CDR3 is CASSVDPTGLTEQFF. The CDR3 DNA is TGTGCCAGCAGCGTGGACCCGACAGGACTGACTGAGCAGTTCTTC.

The table lists this clonotype with a few counts. The V gene is TRBV3-1, the J gene TRBJ2-1; TRBD2 agrees at 7 bases. Per the germline V gene, CDR1 is LGHDT and CDR2 is YNNKEL (reference sequence). This CDR3 contains 13 residues. J lost 6 bases, V lost 4 bases, and 3 bases had no gene match. This CDR3 reads CASSRRGFNEQFF. In nucleotides, the CDR3 is TGTGCCAGCAGCCGGCGGGGGTTCAATGAGCAGTTCTTC.

The V call is TRBV28, the J call TRBJ2-7; 9 bases fit TRBD2. The J segment lost 2 bases and the V segment lost 5 bases, leaving 4 bases of the junction unmatched. Germline assignment: CDR1 MDHEN and CDR2 SYDVKM. The CDR3 loop spans 14 amino acids. CDR3 in DNA: TGTGCCAGCAGTGGGGCTAGCGGGGCCTACGAGCAGTACTTC. It encodes CASSGASGAYEQYF. Drawing the rest from reference TRBV28 and TRBJ2-7, the complete variable domain is DVKVTQSSRYLVKRTGEKVFLECVQDMDHENMFWYRQDPGLGLRLIYFSYDVKMKEKGDIPEGYSVSREKKERFSLILESASTNQTSMYLCASSGASGAYEQYFGPGTRLTVT.

This clonotype was seen more than once but under ten times. This chain joins TRBV7-9 and TRBJ2-2, with 7 bases matching TRBD2. Germline-derived CDR1 and CDR2 are SEHNR and FQNEAQ (reference sequence). V shed 5 bases and J 4 bases; nucleotides not matched to a gene: 4. The CDR3 totals 14 residues. The CDR3 here is CASSRDYPTGELFF. In nucleotides, the CDR3 is TGTGCCAGCAGCCGGGACTACCCCACCGGGGAGCTGTTTTTT.

This clonotype was counted between two and nine times. V and J are TRBV6-6 and TRBJ1-3; D remains unclear. Germline loops: CDR1 MNHNY, CDR2 SVGAGI (reference sequence). V was trimmed by 4 bases and J by 2 bases, leaving 9 bases between them. The CDR3 covers 14 residues. CDR3 loop: CASSSQDTGNTIYF. CDR3 bases: TGTGCCAGCAGTTCCCAGGATACTGGAAACACCATATATTTT.

The rearrangement uses TRBV7-1 and TRBJ1-6; maybe TRBD1 (5 bases). TRBV7-1 is an ORF; its function is uncertain. CDR3 length: 15 residues. With 3 bases removed from V and 3 bases from J, the gap between germline ends came to 9 bases. CDR3 in amino acids: CASSSYDSYNSPLHF. In DNA, the CDR3 is TGTGCCAGCAGCTCCTACGACAGCTATAATTCACCCCTCCACTTT.

This clonotype was observed many times. This sequence joins TRBV4-1 and TRBJ2-3; 7 bases are a match to TRBD2. The CDR3 totals 19 residues. CDR1 is MGHRA and CDR2 is YSYEKL in the germline V gene. The V and J ends lost 1 base and 1 base, in that order; junction bases with no gene match: 14. Here the CDR3 reads CASSQVWFMLGRGTDTQYF. CDR3 in DNA: TGCGCCAGCAGCCAAGTCTGGTTTATGCTGGGGAGGGGCACAGATACGCAGTATTTT.

The chain couples TRBV5-6 to TRBJ2-7; D remains ambiguous. The CDR3 totals 12 residues. CDR1 is SGHDT and CDR2 is YYEEEE in the germline V gene. V lost 7 bases and J 3 bases, leaving 11 bases between the germline ends. The CDR3 coding sequence is TGTGCCAGCTCCCGTTTGAGCTACGAGCAGTACGTC. This gives the protein CASSRLSYEQYV.

J is TRBJ2-1 and V is TRBV7-3; D is ambiguous. V gave up 4 bases and J gave up 9 bases, with 13 bases separating them. The germline V gene has CDR1 SGHTA and CDR2 FQGTGA. The CDR3 consists of 13 residues. CDR3 residues: CASSSIPGGEQFF. CDR3 sequence (DNA): TGTGCCAGCAGCTCCATACCGGGCGGTGAGCAGTTCTTC.

This clonotype was counted a few times. The rearrangement joins TRBV7-9 to TRBJ2-3, with 8 bases fitting TRBD2. V lost 4 bases, J lost 2 bases, and 17 bases stayed unmatched. Germline values: CDR1 SEHNR, CDR2 FQNEAQ (reference sequence). The CDR3 is 19 amino acids. CDR3 nucleotide sequence: TGTGCCAGCAGCTCAACTCTGGGAAGCGGGGGATCCCTCACAGATACGCAGTATTTT. Amino acid sequence: CASSSTLGSGGSLTDTQYF.

This clonotype was counted only a few times. CDR3 nucleotide sequence: TGCAGCGTTGAGCCGGTTGGGACAGCCTATGGCTACACCTTC. This sequence encodes CSVEPVGTAYGYTF. The chain has TRBV29-1 and TRBJ1-2; TRBD1 matches at 7 bases. V dropped 3 bases and J dropped 4; count of bases not matched to a gene: 8. This CDR3 contains 14 residues. Germline-derived CDR1 and CDR2 are SQVTM and ANQGSEA. Combining the CDR3 with reference TRBV29-1 and TRBJ1-2 gives the whole variable domain SAVISQKPSRDICQRGTSLTIQCQVDSQVTMMFWYRQQPGQSLTLIATANQGSEATYESGFVIDKFPISRPNLTFSTLTVSNMSPEDSSIYLCSVEPVGTAYGYTFGSGTRLTVV.

The J gene is TRBJ2-5, the V gene TRBV6-2 or TRBV6-3; possibly TRBD1 or TRBD2 for D (5 bases each). This CDR3 contains 17 residues. CDR1 MNHEY and CDR2 SVGEGT come from the germline V gene. Trimming took off 0 bases at V and 7 bases at J, with 21 bases between the two ends. The CDR3 reads CASSYSKTGPALGTQYF. DNA of the CDR3: TGTGCCAGCAGTTACTCGAAGACGGGACCAGCCTTGGGGACCCAGTACTTC.

Ten or more counts support this clonotype. The chain recombines TRBV20-1 with TRBJ2-3, with 7 nucleotides matching TRBD2. Germline-derived CDR1 and CDR2 are DFQATT and SNEGSKA (reference sequence). CDR3 size: 14 residues. V shed 3 bases, J shed 13 bases, and the junction held 16 bases outside the gene matches. CDR3 amino acids: CSASGGGRVGSEYF. As DNA, the CDR3 is TGCAGTGCTAGTGGCGGGGGAAGGGTGGGTTCGGAGTATTTT.

This clonotype was recorded at least ten times. Written as DNA, the CDR3 is TGTGCCAGCAGCATACAGGGTAATGAGCAGTTCTTC. The encoded protein is CASSIQGNEQFF. This chain connects TRBV11-3 to TRBJ2-1, with a possible D match to TRBD1 (6 bases). Germline lookup yields CDR1 SGHNT and CDR2 YENEEA. V shed 5 bases and J shed 7 bases, with 9 bases lying between them. The CDR3 sequence is 12 residues long.

This clonotype was recorded at least ten times. The rearrangement uses TRBV12-3 or TRBV12-4 and TRBJ1-1, with a possible D match to TRBD1 (5 bases). The CDR3 length is 12 residues. V lost 3 bases and J lost 6, with 8 bases in between. The CDR3 DNA is TGTGCCAGCAGTTTCTTAGGGGCTGAAGCTTTCTTT. Encoded protein: CASSFLGAEAFF.

This sequence joins TRBV5-1 and TRBJ2-7; 7 nucleotides align to TRBD1. Trimming cost V 4 bases and J 2 bases; bases outside gene matches: 6. The germline gives CDR1 SGHRS, CDR2 YFSETQ. The CDR3 contains 14 residues. This chain's CDR3 is CASSEAGTAYEQYF. Written as DNA, the CDR3 is TGCGCCAGCAGCGAAGCCGGGACAGCCTACGAGCAGTACTTC.

This clonotype was seen at least ten times. The chain is built from TRBV5-1 and TRBJ2-5; the D is unclear. This CDR3 is 12 amino acids long. Germline V gene data show CDR1 as SGHRS and CDR2 as YFSETQ. V dropped 2 bases and J dropped 4 bases, with 6 bases sitting between them. The CDR3 region is CASSLLGETQYF. In DNA, the CDR3 is TGCGCCAGCAGCTTACTGGGAGAGACCCAGTACTTC.

At least ten counts were recorded for this clonotype. This chain uses TRBV20-1 with TRBJ2-1; a weak D match, TRBD2 (6 bases). The CDR3 has 10 amino acids. Trimming took off 7 bases at V and 7 bases at J, with 8 bases between the two ends. Germline V CDR1 and CDR2: DFQATT, SNEGSKA (reference sequence). The CDR3, as DNA: TGCAGTGGACGGGGGAATGAGCAGTTCTTC. Translation: CSGRGNEQFF.

In its sample, this clonotype was seen many times. The chain has TRBV5-1 and TRBJ2-2, with 9 bases fitting TRBD1. The trim removed 2 bases at V and 3 bases at J, leaving 17 bases unmatched. The CDR3 extends over 20 amino acids. CDR1 is SGHRS, CDR2 YFSETQ, per germline. The CDR3 sequence: CASSFPPTGQGLYYTGELFF. CDR3 coding DNA: TGCGCCAGCAGCTTCCCCCCGACGGGACAGGGTCTTTATTACACCGGGGAGCTGTTTTTT. The full variable domain, completed using reference TRBV5-1 and TRBJ2-2, is KAGVTQTPRYLIKTRGQQVTLSCSPISGHRSVSWYQQTPGQGLQFLFEYFSETQRNKGNFPGRFSGRQFSNSRSEMNVSTLELGDSALYLCASSFPPTGQGLYYTGELFFGEGSRLTVL.